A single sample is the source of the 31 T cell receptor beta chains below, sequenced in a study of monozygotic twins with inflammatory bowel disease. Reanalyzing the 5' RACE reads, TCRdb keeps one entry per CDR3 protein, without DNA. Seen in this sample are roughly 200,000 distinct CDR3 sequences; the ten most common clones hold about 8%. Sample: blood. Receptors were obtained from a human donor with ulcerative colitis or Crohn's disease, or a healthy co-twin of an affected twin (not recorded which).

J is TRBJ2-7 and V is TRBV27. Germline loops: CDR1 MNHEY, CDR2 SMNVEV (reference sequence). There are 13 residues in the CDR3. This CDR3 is CASKTGASYEQYF.

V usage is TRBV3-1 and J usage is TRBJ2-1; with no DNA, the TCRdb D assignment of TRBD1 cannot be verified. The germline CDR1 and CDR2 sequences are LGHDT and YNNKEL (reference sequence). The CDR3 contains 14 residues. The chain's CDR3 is CASSHADRAGEQFF.

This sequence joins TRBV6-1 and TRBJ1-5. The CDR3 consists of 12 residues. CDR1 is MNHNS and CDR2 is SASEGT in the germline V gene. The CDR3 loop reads CASTLSNQPQHF.

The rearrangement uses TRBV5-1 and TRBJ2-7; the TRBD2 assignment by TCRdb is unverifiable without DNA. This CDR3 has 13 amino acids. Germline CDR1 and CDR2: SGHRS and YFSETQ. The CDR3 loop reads CASSLGPPSRQYF.

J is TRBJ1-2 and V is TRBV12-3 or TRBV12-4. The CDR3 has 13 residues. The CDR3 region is CASGFTGNYGYTF.

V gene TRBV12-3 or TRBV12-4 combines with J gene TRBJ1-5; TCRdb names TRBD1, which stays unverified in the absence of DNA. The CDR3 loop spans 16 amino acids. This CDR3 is CASSPSRGHSNQPQHF.

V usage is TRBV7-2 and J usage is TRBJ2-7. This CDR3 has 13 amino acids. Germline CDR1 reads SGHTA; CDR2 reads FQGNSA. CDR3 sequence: CASSFTEFYEQYF.

This CDR3 is CASSPRHTGELFF. The V gene is TRBV5-1, the J gene TRBJ2-2. CDR3 length: 13 residues. The germline V gene has CDR1 SGHRS and CDR2 YFSETQ.

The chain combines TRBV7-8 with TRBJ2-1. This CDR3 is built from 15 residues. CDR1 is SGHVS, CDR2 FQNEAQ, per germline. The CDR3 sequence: CASSLLRASYNEQFF.

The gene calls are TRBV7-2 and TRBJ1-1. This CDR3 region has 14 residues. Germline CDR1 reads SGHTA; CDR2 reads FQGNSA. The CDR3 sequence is CASSTPRTETEAFF.

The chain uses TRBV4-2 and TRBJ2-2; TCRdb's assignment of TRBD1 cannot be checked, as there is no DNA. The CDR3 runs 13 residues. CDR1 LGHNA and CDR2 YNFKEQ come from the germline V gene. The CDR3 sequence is CASKNQGVGELFF.

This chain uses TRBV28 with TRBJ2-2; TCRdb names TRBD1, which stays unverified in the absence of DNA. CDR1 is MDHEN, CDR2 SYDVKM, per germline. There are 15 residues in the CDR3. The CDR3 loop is CASRPGQGNTGELFF. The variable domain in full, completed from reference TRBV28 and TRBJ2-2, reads DVKVTQSSRYLVKRTGEKVFLECVQDMDHENMFWYRQDPGLGLRLIYFSYDVKMKEKGDIPEGYSVSREKKERFSLILESASTNQTSMYLCASRPGQGNTGELFFGEGSRLTVL.

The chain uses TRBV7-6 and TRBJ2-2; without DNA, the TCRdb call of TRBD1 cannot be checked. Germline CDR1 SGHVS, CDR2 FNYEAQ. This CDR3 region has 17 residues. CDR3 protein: CASSLDGTGVLAGELFF.

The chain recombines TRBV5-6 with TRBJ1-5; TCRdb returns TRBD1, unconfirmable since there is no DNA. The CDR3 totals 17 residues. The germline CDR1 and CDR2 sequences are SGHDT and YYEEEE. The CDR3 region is CASSPVGLGGKGQPQHF.

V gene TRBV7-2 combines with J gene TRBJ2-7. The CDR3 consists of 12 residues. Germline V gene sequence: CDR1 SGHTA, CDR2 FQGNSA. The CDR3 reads CASTQDYYEQYF. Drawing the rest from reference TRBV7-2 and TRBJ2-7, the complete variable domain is GAGVSQSPSNKVTEKGKDVELRCDPISGHTALYWYRQSLGQGLEFLIYFQGNSAPDKSGLPSDRFSAERTGGSVSTLTIQRTQQEDSAVYLCASTQDYYEQYFGPGTRLTVT.

This CDR3 reads CASSVRLAGRVWEQFF. The chain couples TRBV28 to TRBJ2-1; without DNA, the TCRdb call of TRBD2 cannot be checked. Germline V gene data show CDR1 as MDHEN and CDR2 as SYDVKM. The CDR3 spans 16 residues.

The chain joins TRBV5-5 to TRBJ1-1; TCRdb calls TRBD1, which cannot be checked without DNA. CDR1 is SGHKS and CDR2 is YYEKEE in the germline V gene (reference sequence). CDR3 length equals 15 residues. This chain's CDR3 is CASSLARGQGTEAFF.

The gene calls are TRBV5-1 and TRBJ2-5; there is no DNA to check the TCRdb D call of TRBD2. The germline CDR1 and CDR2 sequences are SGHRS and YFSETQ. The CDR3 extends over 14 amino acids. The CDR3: CASSLMGGQETQYF.

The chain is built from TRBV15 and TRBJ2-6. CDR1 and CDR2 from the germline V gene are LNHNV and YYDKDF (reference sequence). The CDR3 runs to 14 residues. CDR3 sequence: CATRRTSGANVLTF.

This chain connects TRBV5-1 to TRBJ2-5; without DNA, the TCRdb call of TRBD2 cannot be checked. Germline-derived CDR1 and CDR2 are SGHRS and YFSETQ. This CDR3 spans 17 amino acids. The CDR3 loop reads CASSRSEGSSFQETQYF. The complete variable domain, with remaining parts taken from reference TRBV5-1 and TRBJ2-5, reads KAGVTQTPRYLIKTRGQQVTLSCSPISGHRSVSWYQQTPGQGLQFLFEYFSETQRNKGNFPGRFSGRQFSNSRSEMNVSTLELGDSALYLCASSRSEGSSFQETQYFGPGTRLLVL.

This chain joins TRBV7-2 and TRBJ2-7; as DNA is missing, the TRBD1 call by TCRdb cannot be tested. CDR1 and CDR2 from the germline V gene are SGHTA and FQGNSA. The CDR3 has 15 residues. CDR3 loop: CASSAGQWDSYEQYF.

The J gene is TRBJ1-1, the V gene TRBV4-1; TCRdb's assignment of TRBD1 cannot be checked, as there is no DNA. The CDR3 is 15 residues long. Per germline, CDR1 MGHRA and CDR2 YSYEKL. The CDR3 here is CASSQVLTANTEAFF.

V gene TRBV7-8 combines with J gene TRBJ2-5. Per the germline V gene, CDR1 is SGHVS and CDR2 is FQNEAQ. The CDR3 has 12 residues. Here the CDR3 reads CASGFSQETQYF.

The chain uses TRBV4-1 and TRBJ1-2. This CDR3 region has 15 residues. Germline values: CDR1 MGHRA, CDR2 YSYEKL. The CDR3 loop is CASSLAETVNYGYTF.

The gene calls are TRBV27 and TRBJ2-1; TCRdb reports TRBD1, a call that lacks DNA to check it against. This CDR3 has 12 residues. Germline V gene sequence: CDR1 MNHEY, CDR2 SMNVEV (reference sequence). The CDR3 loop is CASSYTGTEQFF.

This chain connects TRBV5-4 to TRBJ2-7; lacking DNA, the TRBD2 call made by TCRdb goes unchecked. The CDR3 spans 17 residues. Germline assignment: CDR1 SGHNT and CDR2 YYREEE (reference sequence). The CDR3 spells CASSLLVTSGIFNEQYF. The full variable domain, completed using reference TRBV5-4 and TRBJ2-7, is ETGVTQSPTHLIKTRGQQVTLRCSSQSGHNTVSWYQQALGQGPQFIFQYYREEENGRGNFPPRFSGLQFPNYSSELNVNALELDDSALYLCASSLLVTSGIFNEQYFGPGTRLTVT.

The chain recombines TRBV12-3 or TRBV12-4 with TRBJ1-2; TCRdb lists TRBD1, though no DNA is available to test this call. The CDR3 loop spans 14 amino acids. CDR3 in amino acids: CASGRQPPNYGYTF.

CDR3 sequence: CASSTQGNTEAFF. This chain uses TRBV6-6 with TRBJ1-1; the TCRdb call, TRBD1, lacks DNA for checking. Germline CDR1 and CDR2: MNHNY and SVGAGI (reference sequence). The CDR3 runs to 13 residues.

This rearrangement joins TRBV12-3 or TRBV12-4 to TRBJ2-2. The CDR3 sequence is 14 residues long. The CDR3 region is CASSFRGTTGELFF.

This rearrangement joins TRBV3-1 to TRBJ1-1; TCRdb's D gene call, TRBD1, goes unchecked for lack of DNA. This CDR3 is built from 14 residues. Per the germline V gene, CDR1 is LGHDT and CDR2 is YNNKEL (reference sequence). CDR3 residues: CASSQSRRGTEAFF.

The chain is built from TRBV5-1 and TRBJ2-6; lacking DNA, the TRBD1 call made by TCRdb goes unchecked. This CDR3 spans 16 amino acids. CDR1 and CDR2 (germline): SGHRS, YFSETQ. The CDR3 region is CASSPGRSSGANVLTF.